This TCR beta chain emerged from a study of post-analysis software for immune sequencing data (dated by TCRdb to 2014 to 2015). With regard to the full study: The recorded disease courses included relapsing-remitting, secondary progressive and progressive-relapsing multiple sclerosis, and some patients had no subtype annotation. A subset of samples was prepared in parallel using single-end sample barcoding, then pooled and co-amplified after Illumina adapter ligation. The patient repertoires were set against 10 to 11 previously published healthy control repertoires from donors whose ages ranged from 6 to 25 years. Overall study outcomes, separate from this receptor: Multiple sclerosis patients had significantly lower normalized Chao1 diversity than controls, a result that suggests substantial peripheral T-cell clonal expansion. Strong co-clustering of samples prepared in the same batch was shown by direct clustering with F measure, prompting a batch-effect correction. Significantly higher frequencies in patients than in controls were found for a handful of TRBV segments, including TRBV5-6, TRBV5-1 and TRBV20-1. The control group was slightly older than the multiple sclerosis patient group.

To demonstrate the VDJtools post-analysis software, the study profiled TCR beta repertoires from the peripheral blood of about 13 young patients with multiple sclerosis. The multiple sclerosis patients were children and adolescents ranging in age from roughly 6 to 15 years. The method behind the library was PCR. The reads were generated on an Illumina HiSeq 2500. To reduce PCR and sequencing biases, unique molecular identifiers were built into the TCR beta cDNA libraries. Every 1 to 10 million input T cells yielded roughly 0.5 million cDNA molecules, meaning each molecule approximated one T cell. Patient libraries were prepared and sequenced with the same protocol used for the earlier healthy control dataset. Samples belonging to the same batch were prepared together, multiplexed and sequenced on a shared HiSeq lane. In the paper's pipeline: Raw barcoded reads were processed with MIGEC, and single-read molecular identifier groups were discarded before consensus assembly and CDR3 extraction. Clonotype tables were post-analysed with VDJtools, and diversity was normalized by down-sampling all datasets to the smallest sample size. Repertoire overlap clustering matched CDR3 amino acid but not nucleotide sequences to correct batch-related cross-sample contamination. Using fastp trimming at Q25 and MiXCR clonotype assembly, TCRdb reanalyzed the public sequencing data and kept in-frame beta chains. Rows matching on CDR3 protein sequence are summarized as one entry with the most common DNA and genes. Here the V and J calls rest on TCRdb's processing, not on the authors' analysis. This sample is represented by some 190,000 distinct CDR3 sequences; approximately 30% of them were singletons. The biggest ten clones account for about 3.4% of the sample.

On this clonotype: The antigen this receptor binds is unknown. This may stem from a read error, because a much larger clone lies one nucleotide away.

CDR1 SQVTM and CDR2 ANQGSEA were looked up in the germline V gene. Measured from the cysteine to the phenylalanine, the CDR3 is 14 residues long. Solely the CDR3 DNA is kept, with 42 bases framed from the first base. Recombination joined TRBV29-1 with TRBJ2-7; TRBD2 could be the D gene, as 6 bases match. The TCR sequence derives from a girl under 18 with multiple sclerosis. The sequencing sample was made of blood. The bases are TGCGGCGTTGGGGGAGGATTTCAACCCTACGAGCAGTACTTC. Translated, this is CGVGGGFQPYEQYF.